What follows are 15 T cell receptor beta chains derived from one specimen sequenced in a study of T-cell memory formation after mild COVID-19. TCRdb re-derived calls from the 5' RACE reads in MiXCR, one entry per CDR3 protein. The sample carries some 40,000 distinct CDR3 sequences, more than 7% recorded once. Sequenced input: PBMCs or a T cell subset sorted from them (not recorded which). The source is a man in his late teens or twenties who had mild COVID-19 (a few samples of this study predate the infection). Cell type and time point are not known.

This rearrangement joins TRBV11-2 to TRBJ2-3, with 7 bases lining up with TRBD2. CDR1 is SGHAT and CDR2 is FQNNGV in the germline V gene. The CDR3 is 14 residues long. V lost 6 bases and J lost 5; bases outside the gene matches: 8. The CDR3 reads CASSWGGSIDTQYF. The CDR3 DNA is TGTGCCAGCAGTTGGGGGGGGTCGATAGATACGCAGTATTTT.

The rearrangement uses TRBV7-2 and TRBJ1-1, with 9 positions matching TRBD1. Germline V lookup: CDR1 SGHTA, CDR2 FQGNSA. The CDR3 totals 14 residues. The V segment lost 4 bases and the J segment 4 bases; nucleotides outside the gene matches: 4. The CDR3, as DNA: TGTGCCAGCAGCTCAACAGGGGGCCTCACTGAAGCTTTCTTT. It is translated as CASSSTGGLTEAFF.

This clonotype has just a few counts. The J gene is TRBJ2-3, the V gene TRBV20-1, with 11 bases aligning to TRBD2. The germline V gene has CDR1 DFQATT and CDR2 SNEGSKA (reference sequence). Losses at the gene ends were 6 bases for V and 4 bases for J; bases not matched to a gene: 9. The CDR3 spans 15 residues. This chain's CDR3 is CSASSSGGAADTQYF. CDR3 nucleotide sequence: TGCAGTGCATCTAGTAGCGGGGGGGCGGCAGATACGCAGTATTTT.

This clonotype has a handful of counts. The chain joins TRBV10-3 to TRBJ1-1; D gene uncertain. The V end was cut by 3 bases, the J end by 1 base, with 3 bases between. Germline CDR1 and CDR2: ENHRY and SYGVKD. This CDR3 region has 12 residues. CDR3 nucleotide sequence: TGTGCCATCAGTGAACAGAACACTGAAGCTTTCTTT. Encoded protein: CAISEQNTEAFF.

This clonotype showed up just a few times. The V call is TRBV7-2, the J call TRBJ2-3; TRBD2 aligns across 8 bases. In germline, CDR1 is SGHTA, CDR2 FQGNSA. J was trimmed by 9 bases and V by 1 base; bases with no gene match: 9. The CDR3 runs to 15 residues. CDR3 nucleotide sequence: TGTGCCAGCAGCTTAGATGGTAGCGGGGTAATGACGCAGTATTTT. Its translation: CASSLDGSGVMTQYF.

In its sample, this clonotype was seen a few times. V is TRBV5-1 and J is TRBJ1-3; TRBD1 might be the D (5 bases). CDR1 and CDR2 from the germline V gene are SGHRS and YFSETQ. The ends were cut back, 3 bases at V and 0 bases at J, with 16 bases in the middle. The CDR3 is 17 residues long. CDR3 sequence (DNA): TGCGCCAGCAGCTGGGGGGGTAGACCTGACTCTGGAAACACCATATATTTT. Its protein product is CASSWGGRPDSGNTIYF.

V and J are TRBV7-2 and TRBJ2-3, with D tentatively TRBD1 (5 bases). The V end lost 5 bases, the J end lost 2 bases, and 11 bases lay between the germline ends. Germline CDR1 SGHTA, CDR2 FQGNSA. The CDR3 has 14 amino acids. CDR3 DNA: TGTGCCAGCAGCGGAAGGGGCCTCACAGATACGCAGTATTTT. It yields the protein CASSGRGLTDTQYF.

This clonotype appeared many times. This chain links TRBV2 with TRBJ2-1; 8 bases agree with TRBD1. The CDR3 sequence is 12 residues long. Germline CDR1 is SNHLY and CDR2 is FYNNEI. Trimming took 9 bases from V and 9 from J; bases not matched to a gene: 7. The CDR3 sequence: CARGQGVGEQFF. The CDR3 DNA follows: TGTGCCAGAGGACAGGGTGTAGGTGAGCAGTTCTTC.

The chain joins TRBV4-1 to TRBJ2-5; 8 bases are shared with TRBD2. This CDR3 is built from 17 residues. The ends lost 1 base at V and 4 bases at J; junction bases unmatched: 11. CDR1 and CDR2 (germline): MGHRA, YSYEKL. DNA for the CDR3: TGCGCCAGCAGCCAAGTATGGATAGCGGGGCGGGTAGAGACCCAGTACTTC. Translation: CASSQVWIAGRVETQYF.

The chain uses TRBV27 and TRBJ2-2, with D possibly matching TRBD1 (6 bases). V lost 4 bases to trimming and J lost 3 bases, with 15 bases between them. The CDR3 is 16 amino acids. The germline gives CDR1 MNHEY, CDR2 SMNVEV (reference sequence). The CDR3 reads CASSSLGTPYTGELFF. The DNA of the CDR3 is TGTGCCAGCAGTTCTCTCGGGACACCTTACACCGGGGAGCTGTTTTTT.

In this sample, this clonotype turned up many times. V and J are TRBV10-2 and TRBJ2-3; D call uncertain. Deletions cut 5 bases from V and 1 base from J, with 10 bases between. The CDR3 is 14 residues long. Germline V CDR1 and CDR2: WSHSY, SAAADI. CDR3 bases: TGCGCCAGCAGTCCTAGGGCTGGCACAGATACGCAGTATTTT. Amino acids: CASSPRAGTDTQYF.

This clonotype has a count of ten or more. The CDR3 DNA sequence: TGTGCCAGCAGCCCCCATTATGCTGATACGCAGTATTTT. Translated: CASSPHYADTQYF. V is TRBV3-1 and J is TRBJ2-3; no reliable D call. The V gene lost 4 bases and the J gene lost 6 bases, with 11 bases spanning the gap. Germline values: CDR1 LGHDT, CDR2 YNNKEL (reference sequence). This CDR3 comprises 13 residues.

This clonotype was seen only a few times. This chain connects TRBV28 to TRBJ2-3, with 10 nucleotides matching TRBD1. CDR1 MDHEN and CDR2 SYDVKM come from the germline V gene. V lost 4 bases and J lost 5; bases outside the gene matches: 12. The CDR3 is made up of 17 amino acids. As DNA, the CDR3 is TGTGCCAGCAGTTCCTCCGGGACAGGGGTGTTGGTAGATACGCAGTATTTT. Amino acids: CASSSSGTGVLVDTQYF.

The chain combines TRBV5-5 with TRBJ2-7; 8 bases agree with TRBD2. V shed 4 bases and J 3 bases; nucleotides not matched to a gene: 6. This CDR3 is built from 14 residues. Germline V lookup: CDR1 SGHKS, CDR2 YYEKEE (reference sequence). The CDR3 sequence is CASSRGGTLYEQYV. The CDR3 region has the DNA TGTGCCAGCAGCCGGGGGGGGACCCTCTACGAGCAGTACGTC.

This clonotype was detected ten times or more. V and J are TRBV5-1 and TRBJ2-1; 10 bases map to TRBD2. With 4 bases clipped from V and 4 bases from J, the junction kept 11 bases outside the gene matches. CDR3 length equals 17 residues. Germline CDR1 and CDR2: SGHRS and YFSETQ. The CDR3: CASSPGTSAIRYNEQFF. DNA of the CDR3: TGCGCCAGCAGCCCCGGGACTAGCGCCATTAGGTACAATGAGCAGTTCTTC. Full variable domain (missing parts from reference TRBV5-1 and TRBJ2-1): KAGVTQTPRYLIKTRGQQVTLSCSPISGHRSVSWYQQTPGQGLQFLFEYFSETQRNKGNFPGRFSGRQFSNSRSEMNVSTLELGDSALYLCASSPGTSAIRYNEQFFGPGTRLTVL.